This entry describes one TCR beta chain. Its specificity is not known. The data belong to a study of cytomegalovirus exposure and HLA in healthy donors. Study overall: One earlier analysis, a look at about 179 million T cells, found around 110 million unique TCR beta sequences. In an early release, HLA-typed donors contributed 75 million to 85 million unique TCR sequences.

The CDR3 runs 15 residues. J was trimmed by 8 bases and V by 6 bases; bases with no gene match: 13. Germline CDR1 and CDR2: SNHLY and FYNNEI. Points from the study as a whole: Most of the CMV-associated TCR beta chains (in a later analysis) appeared to be HLA-restricted. A later analysis appeared to link common viral pathogens to several of the most significant clusters.

The PCR had 60 Vbeta and 13 Jbeta primers. TCRdb's table, derived via immunoSEQ multiplex PCR, lists solely in-frame clones and lacks some. The sample lists about 110,000 clones, around three quarters occurring once. The sequenced sample consisted of PBMCs. The genes are TRBV2 and TRBJ1-2, with 9 bases fitting TRBD1. The receptor was derived from a male donor in good health and CMV-seronegative. The CDR3 loop reads CASRLESQGALGYTF. The CDR3 nucleotides read TGTGCCAGCAGACTCGAATCACAGGGGGCGCTCGGCTACACCTTC. Supplemented by reference TRBV2 and TRBJ1-2, the full variable domain reads EPEVTQTPSHQVTQMGQEVILRCVPISNHLYFYWYRQILGQKVEFLVSFYNNEISEKSEIFDDQFSVERPDGSNFTLKIRSTKLEDSAMYFCASRLESQGALGYTFGSGTRLTVV.